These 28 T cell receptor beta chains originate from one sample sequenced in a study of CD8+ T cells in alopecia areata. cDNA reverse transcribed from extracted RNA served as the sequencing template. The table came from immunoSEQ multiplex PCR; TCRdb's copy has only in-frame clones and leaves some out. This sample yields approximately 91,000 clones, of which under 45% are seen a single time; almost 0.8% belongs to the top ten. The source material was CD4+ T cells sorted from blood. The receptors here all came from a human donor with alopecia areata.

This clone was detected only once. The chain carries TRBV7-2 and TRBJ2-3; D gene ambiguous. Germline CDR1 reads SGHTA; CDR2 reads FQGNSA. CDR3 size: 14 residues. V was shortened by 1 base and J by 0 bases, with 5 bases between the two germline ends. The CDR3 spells CASSLVTSTDTQYF. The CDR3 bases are TGTGCCAGCAGCTTAGTTACTAGCACAGATACGCAGTATTTT.

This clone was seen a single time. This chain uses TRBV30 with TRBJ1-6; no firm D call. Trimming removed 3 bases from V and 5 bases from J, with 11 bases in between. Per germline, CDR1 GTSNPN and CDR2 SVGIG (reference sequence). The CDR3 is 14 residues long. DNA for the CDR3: TGTGCCTGGAGGACCGGGAATGATAATTCACCCCTCCACTTT. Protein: CAWRTGNDNSPLHF.

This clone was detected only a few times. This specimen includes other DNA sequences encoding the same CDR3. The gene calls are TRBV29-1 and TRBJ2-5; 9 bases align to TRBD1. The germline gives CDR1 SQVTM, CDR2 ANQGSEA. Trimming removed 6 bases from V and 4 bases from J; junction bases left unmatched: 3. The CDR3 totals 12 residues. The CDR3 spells CSVGQGRETQYF. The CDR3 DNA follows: TGCAGCGTAGGACAGGGGAGAGAGACCCAGTACTTC. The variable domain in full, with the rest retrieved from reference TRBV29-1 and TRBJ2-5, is SAVISQKPSRDICQRGTSLTIQCQVDSQVTMMFWYRQQPGQSLTLIATANQGSEATYESGFVIDKFPISRPNLTFSTLTVSNMSPEDSSIYLCSVGQGRETQYFGPGTRLLVL.

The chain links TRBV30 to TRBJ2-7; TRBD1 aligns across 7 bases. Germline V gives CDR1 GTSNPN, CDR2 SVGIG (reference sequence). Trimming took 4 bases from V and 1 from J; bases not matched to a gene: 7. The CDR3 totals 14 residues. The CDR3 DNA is TGTGCCTGGACCAAACCAGGGGGATCCTACGAGCAGTACTTC. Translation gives CAWTKPGGSYEQYF.

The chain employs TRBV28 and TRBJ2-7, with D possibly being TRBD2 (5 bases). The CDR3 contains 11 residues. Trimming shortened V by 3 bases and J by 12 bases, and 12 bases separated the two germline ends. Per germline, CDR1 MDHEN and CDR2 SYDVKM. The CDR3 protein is CASSLSGMRYF. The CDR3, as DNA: TGTGCCAGCAGTTTGTCGGGGATGCGGTACTTC.

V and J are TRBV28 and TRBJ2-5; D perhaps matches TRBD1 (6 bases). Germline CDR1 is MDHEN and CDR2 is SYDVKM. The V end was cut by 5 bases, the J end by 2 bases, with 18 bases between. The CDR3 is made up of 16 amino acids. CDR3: CASSPGQWGRQETQYF. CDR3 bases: TGTGCCAGCAGTCCAGGACAGTGGGGGCGGCAAGAGACCCAGTACTTC.

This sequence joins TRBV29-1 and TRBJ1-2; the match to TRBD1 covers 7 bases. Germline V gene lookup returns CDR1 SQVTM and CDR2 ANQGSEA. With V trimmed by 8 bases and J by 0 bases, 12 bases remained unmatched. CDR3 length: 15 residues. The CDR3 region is CSIDRVDSTNYGYTF. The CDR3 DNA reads TGCAGCATCGACAGGGTTGATTCCACTAACTATGGCTACACCTTC.

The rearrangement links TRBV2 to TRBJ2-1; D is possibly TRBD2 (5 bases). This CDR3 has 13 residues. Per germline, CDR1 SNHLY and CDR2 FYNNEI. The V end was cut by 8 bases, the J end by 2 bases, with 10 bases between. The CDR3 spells CASDEGAYNEQFF. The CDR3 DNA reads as TGTGCCAGCGATGAGGGAGCCTACAATGAGCAGTTCTTC.

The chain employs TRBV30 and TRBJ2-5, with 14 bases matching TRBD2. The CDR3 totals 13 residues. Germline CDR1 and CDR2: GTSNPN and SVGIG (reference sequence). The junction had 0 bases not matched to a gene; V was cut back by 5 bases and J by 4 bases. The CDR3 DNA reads TGTGCCTGGGGACTAGCGGGGGGAGAGACCCAGTACTTC. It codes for CAWGLAGGETQYF.

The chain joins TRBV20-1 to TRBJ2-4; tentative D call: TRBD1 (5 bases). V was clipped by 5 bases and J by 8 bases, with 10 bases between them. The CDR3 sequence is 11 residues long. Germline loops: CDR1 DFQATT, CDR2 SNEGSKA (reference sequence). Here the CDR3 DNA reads TGCAGTGCTCAGAAGACAGACATTCAGTACTTC. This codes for CSAQKTDIQYF.

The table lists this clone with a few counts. In DNA form, the CDR3 reads TGCAGCGTGGCTAGCGGGGGGTGGAACACCGGGGAGCTGTTTTTT. Amino acid sequence: CSVASGGWNTGELFF. The chain employs TRBV29-1 and TRBJ2-2; TRBD2 matches 11 bases. There are 15 residues in the CDR3. Trimming cost V 6 bases and J 1 base; bases outside gene matches: 4. CDR1 and CDR2 (germline): SQVTM, ANQGSEA.

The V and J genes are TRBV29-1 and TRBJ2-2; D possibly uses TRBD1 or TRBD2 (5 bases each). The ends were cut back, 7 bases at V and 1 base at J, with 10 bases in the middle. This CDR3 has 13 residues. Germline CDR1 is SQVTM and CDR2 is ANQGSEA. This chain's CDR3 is CSALDRNTGELFF. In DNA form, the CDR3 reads TGCAGCGCACTAGACAGGAACACCGGGGAGCTGTTTTTT.

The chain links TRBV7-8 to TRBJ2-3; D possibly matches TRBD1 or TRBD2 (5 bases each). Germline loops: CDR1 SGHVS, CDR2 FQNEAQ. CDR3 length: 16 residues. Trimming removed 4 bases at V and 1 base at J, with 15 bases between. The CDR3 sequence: CASSSAGTRGTDTQYF. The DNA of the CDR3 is TGTGCCAGCAGCTCGGCCGGGACCCGCGGCACAGATACGCAGTATTTT.

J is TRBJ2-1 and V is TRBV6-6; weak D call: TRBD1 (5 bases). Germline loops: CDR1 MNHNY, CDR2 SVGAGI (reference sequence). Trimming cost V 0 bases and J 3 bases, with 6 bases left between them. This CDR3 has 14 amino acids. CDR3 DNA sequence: TGTGCCAGCAGTTACTCCAGGGTCTACAATGAGCAGTTCTTC. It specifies CASSYSRVYNEQFF.

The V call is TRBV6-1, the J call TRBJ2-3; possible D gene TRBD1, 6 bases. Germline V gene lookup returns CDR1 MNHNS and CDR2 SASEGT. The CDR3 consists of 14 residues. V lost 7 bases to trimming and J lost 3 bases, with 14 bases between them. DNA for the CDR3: TGTGCCAGCAAGCCGGGACACTTAACAGATACGCAGTATTTT. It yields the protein CASKPGHLTDTQYF.

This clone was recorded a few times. CDR3 loop: CSVVRPGPDEQYF. In DNA form, the CDR3 reads TGCAGCGTTGTGCGGCCCGGACCCGACGAGCAGTACTTC. The chain joins TRBV29-1 to TRBJ2-7; D is unclear. V was clipped by 4 bases and J by 5 bases, with 15 bases between them. From germline, CDR1 is SQVTM and CDR2 ANQGSEA. This CDR3 contains 13 residues.

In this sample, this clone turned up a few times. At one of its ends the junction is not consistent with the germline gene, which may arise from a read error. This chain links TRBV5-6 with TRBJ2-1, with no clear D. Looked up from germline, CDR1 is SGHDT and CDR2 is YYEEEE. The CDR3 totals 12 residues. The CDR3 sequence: CASSLARTLLVF. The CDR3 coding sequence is TGTGCCAGCAGCTTGGCCCGGACCCTTTTGGTCTTC.

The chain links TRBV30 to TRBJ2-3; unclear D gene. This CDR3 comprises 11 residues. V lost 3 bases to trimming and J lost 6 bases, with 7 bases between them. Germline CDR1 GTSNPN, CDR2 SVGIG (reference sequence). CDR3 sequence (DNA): TGTGCCTGGAGCGCCGCGGATACGCAGTATTTT. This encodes CAWSAADTQYF.

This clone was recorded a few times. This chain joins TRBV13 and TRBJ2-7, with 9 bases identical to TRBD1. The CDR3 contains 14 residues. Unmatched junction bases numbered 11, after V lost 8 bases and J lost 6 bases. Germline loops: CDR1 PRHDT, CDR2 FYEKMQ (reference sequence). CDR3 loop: CASRRTGTGSEQYF. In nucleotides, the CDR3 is TGTGCCAGCCGTAGGACCGGGACAGGGTCCGAGCAGTACTTC.

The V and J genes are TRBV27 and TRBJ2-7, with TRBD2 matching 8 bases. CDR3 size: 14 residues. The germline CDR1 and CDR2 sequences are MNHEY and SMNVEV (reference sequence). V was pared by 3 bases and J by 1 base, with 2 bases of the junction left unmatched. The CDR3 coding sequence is TGTGCCAGCAGTTTGAGCGGGGGATCCTACGAGCAGTACTTC. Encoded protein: CASSLSGGSYEQYF.

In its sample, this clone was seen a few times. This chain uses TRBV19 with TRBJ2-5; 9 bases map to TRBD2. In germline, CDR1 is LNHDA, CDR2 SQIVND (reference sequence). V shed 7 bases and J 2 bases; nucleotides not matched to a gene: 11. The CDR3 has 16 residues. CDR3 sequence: CASTPGGGAPQETQYF. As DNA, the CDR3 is TGTGCCAGTACCCCCGGCGGGGGGGCCCCGCAAGAGACCCAGTACTTC. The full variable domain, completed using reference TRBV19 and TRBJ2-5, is DGGITQSPKYLFRKEGQNVTLSCEQNLNHDAMYWYRQDPGQGLRLIYYSQIVNDFQKGDIAEGYSVSREKKESFPLTVTSAQKNPTAFYLCASTPGGGAPQETQYFGPGTRLLVL.

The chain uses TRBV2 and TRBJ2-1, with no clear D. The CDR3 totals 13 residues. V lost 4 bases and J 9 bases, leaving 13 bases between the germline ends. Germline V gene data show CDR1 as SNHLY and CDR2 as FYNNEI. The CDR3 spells CASSGRVVGEQFF. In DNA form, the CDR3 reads TGTGCCAGCAGTGGTAGGGTCGTTGGTGAGCAGTTCTTC. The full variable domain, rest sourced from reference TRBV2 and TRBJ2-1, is EPEVTQTPSHQVTQMGQEVILRCVPISNHLYFYWYRQILGQKVEFLVSFYNNEISEKSEIFDDQFSVERPDGSNFTLKIRSTKLEDSAMYFCASSGRVVGEQFFGPGTRLTVL.

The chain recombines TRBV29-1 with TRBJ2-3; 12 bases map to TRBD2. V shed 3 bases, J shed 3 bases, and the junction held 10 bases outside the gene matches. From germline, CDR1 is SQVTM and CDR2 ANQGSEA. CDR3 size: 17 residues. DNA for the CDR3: TGCAGCGTTGATACGACTAGCGGGAGCTGGGGAACAGATACGCAGTATTTT. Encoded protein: CSVDTTSGSWGTDTQYF.

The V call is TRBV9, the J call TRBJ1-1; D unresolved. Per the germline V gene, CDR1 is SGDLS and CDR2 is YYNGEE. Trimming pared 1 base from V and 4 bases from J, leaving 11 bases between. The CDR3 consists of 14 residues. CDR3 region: CASSVISEGTEAFF. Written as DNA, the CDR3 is TGTGCCAGCAGCGTAATCTCGGAAGGCACTGAAGCTTTCTTT.

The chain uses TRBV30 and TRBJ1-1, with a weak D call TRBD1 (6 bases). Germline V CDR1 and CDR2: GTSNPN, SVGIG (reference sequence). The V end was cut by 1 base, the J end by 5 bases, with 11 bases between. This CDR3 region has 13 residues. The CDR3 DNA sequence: TGTGCCTGGAGTGGGGGGACAATGACTGAAGCTTTCTTT. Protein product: CAWSGGTMTEAFF.

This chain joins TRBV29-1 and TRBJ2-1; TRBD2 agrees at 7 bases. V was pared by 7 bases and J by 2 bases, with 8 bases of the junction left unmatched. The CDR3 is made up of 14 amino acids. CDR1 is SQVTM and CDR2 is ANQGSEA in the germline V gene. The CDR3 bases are TGCAGCGGTAACGGGAGGTTCACCTACAATGAGCAGTTCTTC. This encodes CSGNGRFTYNEQFF.

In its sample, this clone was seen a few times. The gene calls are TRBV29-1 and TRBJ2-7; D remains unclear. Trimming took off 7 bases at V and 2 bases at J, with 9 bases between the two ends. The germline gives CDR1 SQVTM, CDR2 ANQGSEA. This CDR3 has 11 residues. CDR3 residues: CSATTAYEQYF. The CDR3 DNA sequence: TGCAGCGCGACAACTGCCTACGAGCAGTACTTC.

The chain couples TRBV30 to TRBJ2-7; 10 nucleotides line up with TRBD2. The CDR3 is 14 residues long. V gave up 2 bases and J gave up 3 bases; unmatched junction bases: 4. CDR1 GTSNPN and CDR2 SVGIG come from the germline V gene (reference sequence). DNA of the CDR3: TGTGCCTGGAGTCGACTAGCGGGCCACTACGAGCAGTACTTC. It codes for CAWSRLAGHYEQYF.